These 18 T cell receptor beta chains originate from one sample sequenced in a study of T cell changes during pregnancy in multiple sclerosis. Libraries were prepared by immunoSEQ multiplex PCR; TCRdb keeps only in-frame clonotypes and omits some of them. The profile shows approximately 90,000 clones, over 90% of them singletons. The starting material was peripheral blood, obtained in the third trimester of pregnancy. Every receptor here comes from a female donor with multiple sclerosis, enrolled in a pregnancy study.

The chain recombines TRBV27 with TRBJ1-1; 11 nucleotides agree with TRBD1. With V trimmed by 4 bases and J by 5 bases, 3 bases remained unmatched. Germline CDR1 is MNHEY and CDR2 is SMNVEV (reference sequence). The CDR3 contains 14 residues. The CDR3 DNA reads as TGTGCCAGCAGTTGGGACAGGGGGTATACTGAAGCTTTCTTT. Its protein product is CASSWDRGYTEAFF.

This chain joins TRBV5-1 and TRBJ1-1; possibly TRBD1 for D (6 bases). With 4 bases removed from V and 0 bases from J, the gap between germline ends came to 13 bases. CDR1 SGHRS and CDR2 YFSETQ come from the germline V gene. CDR3 size: 15 residues. The CDR3 nucleotides are TGCGCCAGCAGCGGCCGGGACACGATGAACACTGAAGCTTTCTTT. Its translation: CASSGRDTMNTEAFF.

This CDR3 reads CASSVGQGDTGELFF. The CDR3 nucleotides read TGTGCCAGCAGTGTAGGACAGGGGGACACCGGGGAGCTGTTTTTT. The chain links TRBV2 to TRBJ2-2; TRBD1 matches 10 bases. With V trimmed by 4 bases and J by 3 bases, 2 bases remained unmatched. Germline V lookup: CDR1 SNHLY, CDR2 FYNNEI. CDR3 length: 15 residues.

V is TRBV15 and J is TRBJ1-1, with D unclear. The germline V gene has CDR1 LNHNV and CDR2 YYDKDF (reference sequence). The CDR3 covers 17 residues. V gave up 0 bases and J gave up 1 base, with 15 bases separating them. The CDR3 sequence: CATSRDPLRRRNTEAFF. In DNA, the CDR3 is TGTGCCACCAGCAGAGACCCCCTGCGGAGGAGGAACACTGAAGCTTTCTTT.

The chain couples TRBV28 to TRBJ2-7, with D possibly being TRBD1 (5 bases). Trimming shortened V by 2 bases and J by 2 bases, and 16 bases separated the two germline ends. From germline, CDR1 is MDHEN and CDR2 SYDVKM. The CDR3 sequence is 16 residues long. CDR3 bases: TGTGCCAGCAGTTTAGTCCCACGGACAACGACCTACGAGCAGTACTTC. Amino acid sequence: CASSLVPRTTTYEQYF. The entire variable domain, with the rest obtained from reference TRBV28 and TRBJ2-7, is as follows: DVKVTQSSRYLVKRTGEKVFLECVQDMDHENMFWYRQDPGLGLRLIYFSYDVKMKEKGDIPEGYSVSREKKERFSLILESASTNQTSMYLCASSLVPRTTTYEQYFGPGTRLTVT.

The chain has TRBV18 and TRBJ2-1, with TRBD2 matching over 8 bases. The CDR3 has 15 amino acids. V shed 8 bases and J 9 bases; nucleotides not matched to a gene: 15. Germline V gene lookup returns CDR1 KGHSH and CDR2 LQKENI. The chain's CDR3 is CASHLSGRGMFEQFF. In nucleotides, the CDR3 is TGTGCCAGCCACCTTTCCGGGAGGGGAATGTTTGAGCAGTTCTTC.

V and J are TRBV19 and TRBJ1-1; 7 positions match TRBD1. V was clipped by 9 bases and J by 9 bases; unmatched bases: 10. This CDR3 contains 12 residues. CDR1 is LNHDA, CDR2 SQIVND, per germline (reference sequence). The CDR3 spells CASLDRVGKAFF. DNA of the CDR3: TGTGCCAGCTTAGACAGGGTGGGAAAAGCTTTCTTT. Combining the CDR3 with reference TRBV19 and TRBJ1-1 gives the whole variable domain DGGITQSPKYLFRKEGQNVTLSCEQNLNHDAMYWYRQDPGQGLRLIYYSQIVNDFQKGDIAEGYSVSREKKESFPLTVTSAQKNPTAFYLCASLDRVGKAFFGQGTRLTVV.

The chain couples TRBV11-2 to TRBJ2-1; D unresolved. The CDR3 contains 12 residues. CDR1 is SGHAT and CDR2 is FQNNGV in the germline V gene. Deletions cut 4 bases from V and 4 bases from J, with 5 bases between. CDR3 region: CASSSQYNEQFF. The CDR3 coding sequence is TGTGCCAGCAGCTCCCAGTACAATGAGCAGTTCTTC.

The V call is TRBV19, the J call TRBJ2-1; 11 nucleotides line up with TRBD2. V lost 5 bases, J lost 3 bases, and 6 bases stayed unmatched. Germline CDR1 reads LNHDA; CDR2 reads SQIVND (reference sequence). The CDR3 is 16 amino acids. This CDR3 is CASSLRLAGSYNEQFF. In nucleotides, the CDR3 is TGTGCCAGTAGTCTACGACTAGCGGGGAGCTACAATGAGCAGTTCTTC. Full variable domain (missing parts from reference TRBV19 and TRBJ2-1): DGGITQSPKYLFRKEGQNVTLSCEQNLNHDAMYWYRQDPGQGLRLIYYSQIVNDFQKGDIAEGYSVSREKKESFPLTVTSAQKNPTAFYLCASSLRLAGSYNEQFFGPGTRLTVL.

This sequence joins TRBV7-9 and TRBJ1-2; a possible D gene is TRBD1 (6 bases). Germline V gene sequence: CDR1 SEHNR, CDR2 FQNEAQ (reference sequence). Trimming removed 0 bases at V and 4 bases at J, with 15 bases between. The CDR3 sequence is 16 residues long. CDR3 amino acids: CASSLAIQGPAYGYTF. The DNA of the CDR3 is TGTGCCAGCAGCTTAGCTATACAGGGACCGGCCTATGGCTACACCTTC.

The chain recombines TRBV28 with TRBJ2-3; 9 bases map to TRBD2. The CDR3 loop spans 14 amino acids. The V and J ends lost 6 bases and 5 bases, in that order; junction bases with no gene match: 6. Germline V gene data show CDR1 as MDHEN and CDR2 as SYDVKM. The CDR3: CASRRQLAGDTQYF. The DNA for the CDR3 is TGTGCCAGCAGGCGACAACTAGCGGGAGATACGCAGTATTTT.

V gene TRBV4-2 combines with J gene TRBJ1-4, with 8 bases fitting TRBD1. CDR1 and CDR2 (germline): LGHNA, YNFKEQ. The CDR3 is 16 residues long. Unmatched junction bases numbered 3, after V lost 0 bases and J lost 3 bases. The CDR3 coding sequence is TGTGCCAGCAGCCAAGATGAACAGGGGGCTAATGAAAAACTGTTTTTT. Amino acid sequence: CASSQDEQGANEKLFF.

The chain has TRBV7-3 and TRBJ2-3, with 7 bases aligning to TRBD1. Germline CDR1 SGHTA, CDR2 FQGTGA. Unmatched junction bases numbered 8, after V lost 5 bases and J lost 3 bases. This CDR3 comprises 15 residues. CDR3 loop: CASSEGQVVTDTQYF. CDR3 bases: TGTGCCAGCAGCGAAGGACAGGTTGTGACAGATACGCAGTATTTT.

V usage is TRBV5-1 and J usage is TRBJ1-2, with D maybe TRBD1 (5 bases). Germline lookup yields CDR1 SGHRS and CDR2 YFSETQ. V lost 4 bases and J 4 bases, leaving 5 bases between the germline ends. The CDR3 sequence is 11 residues long. Written as DNA, the CDR3 is TGCGCCAGCAGCCAGGGCTATGGCTACACCTTC. This gives the protein CASSQGYGYTF.

CDR3 DNA: TGTGCCAGCAGTCCAAGACAGGGGCTACCCCTTGAGGGACTGTTTTTT. Amino acids: CASSPRQGLPLEGLFF. This chain connects TRBV27 to TRBJ1-4, with 8 bases that match TRBD1. V lost 5 bases, J lost 13 bases, and 18 bases stayed unmatched. The CDR3 totals 16 residues. The germline V gene has CDR1 MNHEY and CDR2 SMNVEV (reference sequence).

The rearrangement links TRBV6-5 to TRBJ2-3, with a weak D call TRBD2 (6 bases). The CDR3 has 15 residues. CDR1 is MNHEY, CDR2 SVGAGI, per germline. Trimming removed 7 bases from V and 3 bases from J, with 17 bases in between. The CDR3 nucleotides are TGTGCCAGCAAAGGTACCGGGAGTAAGACAGATACGCAGTATTTT. Its protein product is CASKGTGSKTDTQYF.

The gene calls are TRBV9 and TRBJ1-4, with D unclear. V gave up 1 base and J gave up 4 bases, with 11 bases separating them. Germline values: CDR1 SGDLS, CDR2 YYNGEE. The CDR3 contains 15 residues. The CDR3 region is CASSVSSRNNEKLFF. The CDR3 DNA reads as TGTGCCAGCAGCGTATCGAGCCGTAATAATGAAAAACTGTTTTTT.

The rearrangement joins TRBV12-5 to TRBJ2-5; 14 positions match TRBD2. Trimming took 6 bases from V and 5 from J; bases not matched to a gene: 5. This CDR3 comprises 15 residues. Germline lookup yields CDR1 LGHNT and CDR2 FRNRAP. The CDR3, as DNA: TGTGCTAGTGGCCGGGGACTAGCGGGAGAGGAGACCCAGTACTTC. It codes for CASGRGLAGEETQYF. Looking up the rest from reference TRBV12-5 and TRBJ2-5 gives the full variable domain: DARVTQTPRHKVTEMGQEVTMRCQPILGHNTVFWYRQTMMQGLELLAYFRNRAPLDDSGMPKDRFSAEMPDATLATLKIQPSEPRDSAVYFCASGRGLAGEETQYFGPGTRLLVL.